Listed below are T cell receptor beta chains from one sample, sequenced in a study of regulatory T cells in long-lasting Graves disease. Using its own MiXCR run on the multiplex PCR reads, TCRdb lists one record per CDR3 protein. The data hold hundreds of thousands of distinct CDR3 sequences, with about 13% observed a single time. The sample was also reused in another study, on T cells in Graves' hyperthyroidism and ophthalmopathy.

The sequencing used peripheral blood mononuclear cells (PBMCs), collected at new diagnosis, from a patient treated with antithyroid drugs. These receptors came from a man aged 25 to 45 with Graves disease. The CDR3 runs from the conserved cysteine through the conserved F or W. A D gene is named only where the DNA matches it firmly. For some rows the clone size is stated as once, few or many, or as a class when expanded; others skip it.

D | size | J | V | DNA | CDR3
TRBD1 | few | TRBJ2-6 | TRBV13 | TGTGCCAGCAGCCCGAGGACAGGCCTCTCTGGGGCCAACGTCCTGACTTTC | CASSPRTGLSGANVLTF
- | many | TRBJ2-7 | TRBV20-1 | TGCAGTGCTACTCCGGGACGGGTACCCTACGAGCAGTACTTC | CSATPGRVPYEQYF
TRBD1 | few | TRBJ2-6 | TRBV27 | TGTGCCAGCAGTTCAGGGACAGGGTCTGGGGCCAACGTCCTGACTTTC | CASSSGTGSGANVLTF
TRBD2 | - | TRBJ2-3 | TRBV18 | TGTGCCAGCTCACCAGGCGGGAGTGTAACAGATACGCAGTATTTT | CASSPGGSVTDTQYF
- | many | TRBJ1-1 | TRBV29-1 | TGCAGCGCTGAAGGGGAGGTGTCGGGCACTGAAGCTTTCTTT | CSAEGEVSGTEAFF
- | few | TRBJ2-1 | TRBV10-1 | TGCGCCAGTAGGGACCTCATCTACTCCTACAATGAGCAGTTCTTC | CASRDLIYSYNEQFF
TRBD2 | many | TRBJ2-3 | TRBV2 | TGTGCCAGCAGTCCCGGGACTAGCGAGGGAGATACGCAGTATTTT | CASSPGTSEGDTQYF
TRBD1 | many | TRBJ1-2 | TRBV12-3/TRBV12-4 | TGTGCCAGCAGACAACAGGGGGCGCCGACCTATGGCTACACCTTC | CASRQQGAPTYGYTF
- | many | TRBJ2-7 | TRBV11-2 | TGTGCCAGCAGTCCCGGGGCCGGGGAGCAGTACTTC | CASSPGAGEQYF
- | many | TRBJ1-4 | TRBV15 | TGTGCCACCAGCAGGGGCATGGATTTTAATGAAAAACTGTTTTTT | CATSRGMDFNEKLFF
- | - | TRBJ2-7 | TRBV10-1 | TGCGCCAGCAGTGAGTCGGATTCTAACGAGCAGTACTTC | CASSESDSNEQYF
- | - | TRBJ1-5 | TRBV20-1 | TGCAGTGCTGAGGCCGGGGCTAATCAGCCCCAGCATTTT | CSAEAGANQPQHF
TRBD1 | many | TRBJ1-5 | TRBV2 | TGTGCCAGCAGCCCTCAGGGGGCTAATCAGCCCCAGCATTTT | CASSPQGANQPQHF
- | many | TRBJ2-5 | TRBV24-1 | TGTGCCACCAGTGATTATGGGAGAACCCAGTACTTC | CATSDYGRTQYF
- | many | TRBJ2-1 | TRBV20-1 | TGCAGTGCCATACTCTCTCACAACAATGAGCAGTTCTTC | CSAILSHNNEQFF
TRBD1 | many | TRBJ1-2 | TRBV29-1 | TGCAGCGTTAGTGGGACAGTCTATGGCTACACCTTC | CSVSGTVYGYTF
- | - | TRBJ1-4 | TRBV6-2/TRBV6-3 | TGTGCCAGCAGTTGGGCAGGGATCATTGAAAAACTGTTTTTT | CASSWAGIIEKLFF
- | few | TRBJ1-4 | TRBV6-9 | TGTGCCAGCAGTTACCAACAGTCTAATGAAAAACTGTTTTTT | CASSYQQSNEKLFF
- | few | TRBJ1-5 | TRBV27 | TGTGCCAGCATACAGACCCAGCCTTTTGTAAGCAATCAGCCCCAGCATTTT | CASIQTQPFVSNQPQHF
TRBD2 | many | TRBJ2-7 | TRBV20-1 | TGCAGTGCTAGAGTTCCCCTTAGCGGGAGTCTCGAGCAGTACTTC | CSARVPLSGSLEQYF
- | - | TRBJ1-1 | TRBV20-1 | TGCAGTGCTAACAGGGTTGACGACACTGAAGCTTTCTTT | CSANRVDDTEAFF
- | - | TRBJ1-2 | TRBV10-3 | TGTGCCATCAGTGCGGACTTCCTTAATAATGGCTACACCTTC | CAISADFLNNGYTF
- | many | TRBJ1-3 | TRBV12-3/TRBV12-4 | TGTGCCAGCAGCGGACAGTCGGGCTCTGGAAACACCATATATTTT | CASSGQSGSGNTIYF
- | few | TRBJ1-3 | TRBV4-1 | TGCGCCAGCAGCCCCCCGGGAGAAGGAAACACCATATATTTT | CASSPPGEGNTIYF
- | many | TRBJ2-2 | TRBV2 | TGTGCCGTCGGCCAGAACACCGGGGAGCTGTTTTTT | CAVGQNTGELFF
- | - | TRBJ2-7 | TRBV5-6 | TGTGCCAGCAGCACACTAGCCTACGAGCAGTACTTC | CASSTLAYEQYF
- | - | TRBJ1-5 | TRBV12-3/TRBV12-4 | TGTGCCAGCCGAGACGGGACGCCAAATCAGCCCCAGCATTTT | CASRDGTPNQPQHF
- | - | TRBJ2-7 | TRBV11-2 | TGTGCCAGCAGCTCAACTACAGGGTCCTACGAGCAGTACTTC | CASSSTTGSYEQYF
TRBD2 | - | TRBJ2-3 | TRBV20-1 | TGCAGTGCAAACCCTCCTAGCGGGAGCGGGGCAGATACGCAGTATTTT | CSANPPSGSGADTQYF
- | - | TRBJ2-7 | TRBV5-1 | TGTGCCAGCAGCCGAGGAGGAGGGCCGGGGTTCTACTTC | CASSRGGGPGFYF
TRBD1 | many | TRBJ1-5 | TRBV18 | TGTGCCAGCAGTGGACAGGACAATCAGCCCCAGCATTTT | CASSGQDNQPQHF
TRBD2 | many | TRBJ2-7 | TRBV7-2 | TGTGCCAGCAGCCCGAAAGGACTAGCGGGAGGATCGGCCTCCTACGAGCAGTACTTC | CASSPKGLAGGSASYEQYF
- | many | TRBJ1-5 | TRBV12-3/TRBV12-4 | TGTGCCAGCAGTGGCTCGGAACAGGGCGGCTCGGTAAGCAATCAGCCCCAGCATTTT | CASSGSEQGGSVSNQPQHF
- | many | TRBJ1-2 | TRBV10-1 | TGCGCCAGCAGTGACCGACTGGGGAACTATGGCTACACCTTC | CASSDRLGNYGYTF